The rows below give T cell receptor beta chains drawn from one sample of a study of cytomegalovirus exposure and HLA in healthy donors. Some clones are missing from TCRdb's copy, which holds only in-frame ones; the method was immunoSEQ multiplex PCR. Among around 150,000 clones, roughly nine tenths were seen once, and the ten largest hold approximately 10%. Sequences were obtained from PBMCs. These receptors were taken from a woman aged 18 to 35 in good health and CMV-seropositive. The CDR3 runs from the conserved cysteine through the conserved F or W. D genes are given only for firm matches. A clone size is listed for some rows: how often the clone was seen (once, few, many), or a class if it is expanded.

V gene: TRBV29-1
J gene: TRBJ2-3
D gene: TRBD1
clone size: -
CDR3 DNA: TGCAGCGTTTCGGACAGGGTGGACGGTACAGATACGCAGTATTTT
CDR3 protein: CSVSDRVDGTDTQYF

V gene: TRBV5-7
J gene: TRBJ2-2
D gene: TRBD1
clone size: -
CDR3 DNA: TGTGCCAGCAGCTACGTCCCGGGACAGGGTGGGGAGCTGTTTTTT
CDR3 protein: CASSYVPGQGGELFF

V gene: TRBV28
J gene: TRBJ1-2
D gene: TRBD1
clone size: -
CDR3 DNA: TGTGCCAACCTCGACAGGGGGGTTGGCTACACCTTC
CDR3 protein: CANLDRGVGYTF

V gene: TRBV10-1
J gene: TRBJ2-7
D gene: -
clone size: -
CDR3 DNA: TGCGCCAGCAGTAAGGTCGGTAGCGCCCACGAGCAGTACTTC
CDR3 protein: CASSKVGSAHEQYF

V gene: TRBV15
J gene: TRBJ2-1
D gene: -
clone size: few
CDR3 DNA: TGTGCCACCGGGGGGACAGAGACCTACAATGAGCAGTTCTTC
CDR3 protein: CATGGTETYNEQFF

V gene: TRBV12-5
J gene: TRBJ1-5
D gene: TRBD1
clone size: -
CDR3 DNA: TGTGCTAGTTCCGGGACAGGGGACAATCAGCCCCAGCATTTT
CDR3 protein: CASSGTGDNQPQHF

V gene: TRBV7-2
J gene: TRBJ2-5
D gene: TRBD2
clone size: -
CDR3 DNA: TGTGCCAGCAGTCAAGGGAGGGAGGGGGAGACCCAGTACTTC
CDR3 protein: CASSQGREGETQYF

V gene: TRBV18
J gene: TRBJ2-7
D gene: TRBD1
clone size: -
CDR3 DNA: TGTGCCAGCTCACCACTTACAGGGGGCGAGCAGTACTTC
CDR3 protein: CASSPLTGGEQYF

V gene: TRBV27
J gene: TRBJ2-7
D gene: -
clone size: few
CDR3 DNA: TGTGCCAGCAGTTTATGGGGAGGCGAGCAGTACTTC
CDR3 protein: CASSLWGGEQYF

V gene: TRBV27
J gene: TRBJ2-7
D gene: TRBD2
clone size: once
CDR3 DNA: TGTGCCAGCAGCATAGCGGGAGTAGGGTACGAGCAGTACTTC
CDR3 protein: CASSIAGVGYEQYF

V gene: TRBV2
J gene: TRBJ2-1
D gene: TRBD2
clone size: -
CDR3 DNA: TGTGCCAGCAGTATGGTAGCGGGAGCTTACAATGAGCAGTTCTTC
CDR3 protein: CASSMVAGAYNEQFF

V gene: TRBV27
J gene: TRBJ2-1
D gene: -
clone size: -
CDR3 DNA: TGTGCCAGCAGTTTGGTCAGGGGTGTTGAGCAGTTCTTC
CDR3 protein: CASSLVRGVEQFF

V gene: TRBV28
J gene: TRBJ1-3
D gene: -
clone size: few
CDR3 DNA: TGTGCCAGCAGTATAATGCAGGGAACTGGAAACACCATATATTTT
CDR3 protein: CASSIMQGTGNTIYF

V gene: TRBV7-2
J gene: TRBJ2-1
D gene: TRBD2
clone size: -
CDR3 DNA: TGTGCCAGCAGCGTAGCGGGAGGCTTAGTAAATGAGCAGTTCTTC
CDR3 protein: CASSVAGGLVNEQFF

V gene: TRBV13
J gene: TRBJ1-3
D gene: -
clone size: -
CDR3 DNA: TGTGCCAGCAGCTTAGAGCAGGGTTCTAGCACCATATATTTT
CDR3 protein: CASSLEQGSSTIYF

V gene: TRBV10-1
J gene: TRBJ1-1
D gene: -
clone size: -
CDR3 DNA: TGCGCCAGCTCGGAGGGGTCCATGAACACTGAAGCTTTCTTT
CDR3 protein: CASSEGSMNTEAFF

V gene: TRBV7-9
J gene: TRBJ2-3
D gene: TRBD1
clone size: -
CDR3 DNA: TGTGCCAGCAGCTTAAAGGATGATACAGGGGCAGATACGCAGTATTTT
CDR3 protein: CASSLKDDTGADTQYF

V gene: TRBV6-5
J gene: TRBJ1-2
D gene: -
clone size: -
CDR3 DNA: TGTGCCAGCAGTTACTCCGGGGGGCGGAGTGGCTACACCTTC
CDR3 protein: CASSYSGGRSGYTF

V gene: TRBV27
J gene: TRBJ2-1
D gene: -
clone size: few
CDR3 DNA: TGTGCCAGCACAGCAGGGCATTACCGCAATGAGCAGTTCTTC
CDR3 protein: CASTAGHYRNEQFF

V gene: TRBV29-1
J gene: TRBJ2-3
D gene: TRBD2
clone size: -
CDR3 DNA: TGCAGCGCCCGCACACTGGAGGGACTAGCGGGAACCACAGATACGCAGTATTTT
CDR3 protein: CSARTLEGLAGTTDTQYF

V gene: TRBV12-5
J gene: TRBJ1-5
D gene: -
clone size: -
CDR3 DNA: TGTGCTAGTGGTTTGGTACTTGGTTCGAATTCGGTGGCCCCCCTAGGCCGTCAGCCCCAGCATTTT
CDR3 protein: CASGLVLGSNSVAPLGRQPQHF

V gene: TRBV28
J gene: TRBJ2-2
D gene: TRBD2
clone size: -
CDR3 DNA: TGTGCCAGCAGTTCCCCGGTGGGCGGGAGTGGGGAGGGGCACACCGGGGAGCTGTTTTTT
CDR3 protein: CASSSPVGGSGEGHTGELFF

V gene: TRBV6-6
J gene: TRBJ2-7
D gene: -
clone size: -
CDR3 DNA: TGTGCCAGCAGCGGGACCTACGAGCAGTACTTC
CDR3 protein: CASSGTYEQYF

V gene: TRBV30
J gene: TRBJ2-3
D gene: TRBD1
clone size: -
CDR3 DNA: TGTGCCTGGACAGGGGGCGAAGATACGCAGTATTTT
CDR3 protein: CAWTGGEDTQYF

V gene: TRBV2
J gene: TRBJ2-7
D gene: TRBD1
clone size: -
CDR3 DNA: TGTGCCAGCAAACCCCCGGGACAGCAAATTTACGAGCAGTACTTC
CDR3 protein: CASKPPGQQIYEQYF

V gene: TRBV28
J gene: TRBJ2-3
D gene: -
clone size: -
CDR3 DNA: TGTGCCAGCAGTTTAGGGGGAGCGGGCACGCAGTATTTT
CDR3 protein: CASSLGGAGTQYF

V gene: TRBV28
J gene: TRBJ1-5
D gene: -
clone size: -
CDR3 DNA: TGTGCCAGCAGTTTTTACTCCCTTTATAGCAATCAGCCCCAGCATTTT
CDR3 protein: CASSFYSLYSNQPQHF

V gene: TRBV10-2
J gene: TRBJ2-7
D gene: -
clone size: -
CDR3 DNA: TGCGCCAGCAGTGAACTTTCATACGAGCAGTACTTC
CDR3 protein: CASSELSYEQYF

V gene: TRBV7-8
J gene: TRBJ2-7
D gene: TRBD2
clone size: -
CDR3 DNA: TGTGCCAGCAGCCCACCCGGGGGCAGCGGGAGTTATTACGAGCAGTACTTC
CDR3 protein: CASSPPGGSGSYYEQYF

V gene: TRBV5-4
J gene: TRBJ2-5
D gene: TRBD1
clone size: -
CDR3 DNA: TGTGCCAGCAGCCCTGGTCGGGACAGGGTGAAAGAGACCCAGTACTTC
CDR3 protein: CASSPGRDRVKETQYF

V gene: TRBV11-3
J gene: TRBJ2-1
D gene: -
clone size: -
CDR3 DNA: TGTGCCAGCAGCTCTTCCCTCCCTCCCCTTTACAATGAGCAGTTCTTC
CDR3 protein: CASSSSLPPLYNEQFF

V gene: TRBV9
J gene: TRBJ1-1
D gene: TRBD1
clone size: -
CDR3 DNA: TGTGCCAGCAGCGGGGGACAGGCTGAAGCTTTCTTT
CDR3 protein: CASSGGQAEAFF

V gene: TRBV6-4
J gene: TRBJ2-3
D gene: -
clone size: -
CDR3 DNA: TGTGCCAGCAGTGAAGCGGGCACAGATACGCAGTATTTT
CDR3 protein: CASSEAGTDTQYF

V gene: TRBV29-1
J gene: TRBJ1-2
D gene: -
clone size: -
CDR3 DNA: TGCAGCGTTGGGTTATGGGGGGTCGACTATGGCTACACCTTC
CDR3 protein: CSVGLWGVDYGYTF

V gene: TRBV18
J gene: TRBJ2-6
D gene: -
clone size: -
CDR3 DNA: TGTGCCAGCTCACCAATCGGTCCGACAGGCTCTGGGGCCAACGTCCTGACTTTC
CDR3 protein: CASSPIGPTGSGANVLTF

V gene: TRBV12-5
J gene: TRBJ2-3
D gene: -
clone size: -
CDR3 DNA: TGTGCTAGTGGTTTGGGACTTAGCACAGATACGCAGTATTTT
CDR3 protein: CASGLGLSTDTQYF

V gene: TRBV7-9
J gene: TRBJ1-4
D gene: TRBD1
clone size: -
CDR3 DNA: TGTGCCAGCAGCTGGCCGGGACAGGGGTTGGATGCAACTAATGAAAAACTGTTTTTT
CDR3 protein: CASSWPGQGLDATNEKLFF

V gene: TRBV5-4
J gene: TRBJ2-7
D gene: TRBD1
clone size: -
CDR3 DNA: TGTGCCAGCAGCTTGGGACAGGGTACACGCTACGAGCAGTACTTC
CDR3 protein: CASSLGQGTRYEQYF

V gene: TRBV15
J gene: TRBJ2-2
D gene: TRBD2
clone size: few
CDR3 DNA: TGTGCCACCAGCAGAGATCCTAGCGGGGTCGGGGAGCTGTTTTTT
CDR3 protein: CATSRDPSGVGELFF

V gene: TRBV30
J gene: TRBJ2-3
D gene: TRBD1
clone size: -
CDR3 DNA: TGTGCCTGGAACAGGGGAACGACAGATACGCAGTATTTT
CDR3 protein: CAWNRGTTDTQYF

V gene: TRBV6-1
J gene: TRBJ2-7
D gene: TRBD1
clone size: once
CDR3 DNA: TGTGCCAGCAGTCACCGGGACAGCTCCTACGAGCAGTACTTC
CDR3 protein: CASSHRDSSYEQYF

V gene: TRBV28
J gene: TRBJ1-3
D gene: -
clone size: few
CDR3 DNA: TGTGCCAGCAGTCTCATCCAGGGTGCAAACACCATATATTTT
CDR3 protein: CASSLIQGANTIYF

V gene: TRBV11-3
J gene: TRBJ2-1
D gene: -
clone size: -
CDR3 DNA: TGTGCCAGCAGCTTAACGGGTTACTACTACAATGAGCAGTTCTTC
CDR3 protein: CASSLTGYYYNEQFF

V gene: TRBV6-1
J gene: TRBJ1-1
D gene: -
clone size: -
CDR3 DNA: TGTGCCAGCAGGGCAGGGCTTAACACTGAAGCTTTCTTT
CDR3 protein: CASRAGLNTEAFF

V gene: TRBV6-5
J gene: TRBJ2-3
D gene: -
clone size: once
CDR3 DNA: TGTGCCAGCAGTTACGCGGGCAGATTCACAGATACGCAGTATTTT
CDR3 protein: CASSYAGRFTDTQYF

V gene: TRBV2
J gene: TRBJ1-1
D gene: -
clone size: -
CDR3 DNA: TGTGCCAGCAGTCAGAACACTGAAGCTTTCTTT
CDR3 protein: CASSQNTEAFF

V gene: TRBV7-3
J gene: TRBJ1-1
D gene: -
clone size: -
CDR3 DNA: TGTGCCAGCAGCAGAGGGACCGGGAGCACTGAAGCTTTCTTT
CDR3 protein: CASSRGTGSTEAFF

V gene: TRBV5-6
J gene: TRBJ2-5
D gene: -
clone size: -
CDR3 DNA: TGTGCCAGCAGCTTGCAGGTTCAAGAGACCCAGTACTTC
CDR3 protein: CASSLQVQETQYF